This record looks at one T cell receptor (beta chain) sequence and its context. The antigen is not known. Per the germline V gene, CDR1 is MNHNS and CDR2 is SASEGT. The CDR3 covers 15 residues. J lost 0 bases, V lost 5 bases, and 1 base had no gene match. These data originate in a study of shared clonotypes between healthy human individuals. Study-level results: It was anticipated that sequencing depth would influence how many clonotypes donors shared. Exclusively blood specimens were collected; tissue repertoires likely differ. Relative to clonotypes present in all four donors, those not shared had lower generation probabilities.

Assay execution proceeded at the deep level. Clones were read by immunoSEQ multiplex PCR, and TCRdb kept only the in-frame ones, dropping some. The sample yields hundreds of thousands of clones, roughly 70% seen once. The chain combines TRBV6-1 with TRBJ2-3, with 11 bases fitting TRBD2. This clonotype was sampled from a woman in her 30s in good health. The specimen sequenced was memory CD4+ T cells sorted from blood. The subset denotes: CD45RA-negative fraction. CDR3 residues: CASSPSGRSTDTQYF. In nucleotides, the CDR3 is TGTGCCAGCAGTCCTAGCGGGAGGAGCACAGATACGCAGTATTTT.